These T cell receptor beta chains were read from a single sample in a study of blood T cell repertoires in COVID-19. Clones were read by immunoSEQ multiplex PCR, and TCRdb kept only the in-frame ones, dropping some. The sample carries roughly 250,000 clones, around 81% recorded once. The sequenced sample was peripheral blood. The receptors come from a person aged 65-85 years with COVID-19, enrolled during active disease. CDR3s include the opening cysteine and the closing phenylalanine or tryptophan. The D gene is left open where the match is weak. The size of a clone is reported for some rows only, either as once, few or many, or as a class for expanded clones.

>.|TRBJ2-7|TRBD2|TRBV29-1
TGCAGCGTTGAAGGGACTAGCGGAGGCTCCTACGAGCAGTACTTC
CSVEGTSGGSYEQYF
>few|TRBJ1-1|.|TRBV19
TGTGCCAGTAGTATCAAGTGGGCAGGGGACAACACTGAAGCTTTCTTT
CASSIKWAGDNTEAFF
>once|TRBJ2-7|.|TRBV7-2
TGTGCCAGCAGCTCGAGGTCGGGGGGCCGATACTACGAGCAGTACTTC
CASSSRSGGRYYEQYF
>.|TRBJ2-7|TRBD2|TRBV9
TGTGCCAGCAGCGCAGGGACTAGCGGAGCCTACGAGCAGTACTTC
CASSAGTSGAYEQYF
>.|TRBJ1-1|.|TRBV6-5
TGTGCCAGCAGTTACGCGGGAGGGCGGACTGAAGCTTTCTTT
CASSYAGGRTEAFF
>.|TRBJ1-2|TRBD1|TRBV5-1
TGCGCCAGCAGCTTGATCCAGGGGGCTGATGGCTACACCTTC
CASSLIQGADGYTF
>.|TRBJ1-1|.|TRBV4-3
TGCGCCAGCAGCCAAGACAGGGATACTGAAGCTTTCTTT
CASSQDRDTEAFF
>.|TRBJ2-3|.|TRBV25-1
TGTGCCAGCAGTGTTAGCGGCACAGATACGCAGTATTTT
CASSVSGTDTQYF
>.|TRBJ2-1|TRBD2|TRBV28
TGTGCCAGCGGCCCGGGACTACCTCCTGAGCAGTTCTTC
CASGPGLPPEQFF
>.|TRBJ1-3|.|TRBV12-3/TRBV12-4
TGTGCCAGCAGTCTGTCTGGAAACACCATATATTTT
CASSLSGNTIYF
>.|TRBJ2-6|.|TRBV28
TGTGCCAGCAGCCCCCTGGGGGCGGGCCAAAGGGGGGCCAACGTCCTGACTTTC
CASSPLGAGQRGANVLTF
>.|TRBJ2-7|.|TRBV7-9
TGTGCCAGCAGCTTTGGGACAATCTCCTACGAGCAGTACTTC
CASSFGTISYEQYF
>.|TRBJ2-1|TRBD2|TRBV7-3
TGTGCCAGCAGCTTAAGGCTAGCGGGGTCGTCTGAGCAGTTCTTC
CASSLRLAGSSEQFF
>.|TRBJ1-2|.|TRBV19
TGTGCCAGTAGTAAAACCTCAGGGCCTCCTGGCTACACCTTC
CASSKTSGPPGYTF
>.|TRBJ1-1|.|TRBV28
TGTGCCAGCAAAAGACAGGAGAACACTGAAGCTTTCTTT
CASKRQENTEAFF
>.|TRBJ2-3|.|TRBV9
TGTGCCACCCACAGGGCTGGCACAGATACGCAGTATTTT
CATHRAGTDTQYF
>.|TRBJ1-1|.|TRBV19
TGTGCCAGTAGCCGGGGTATGAACACTGAAGCTTTCTTT
CASSRGMNTEAFF
>few|TRBJ2-7|TRBD2|TRBV15
TGTGCCACCAGCAGACTAGCGGGAACCTACGAGCAGTACTTC
CATSRLAGTYEQYF
>.|TRBJ2-4|TRBD1|TRBV4-1
TGCGCCAGCAGCCAAGACGGGGACAGGGGTCCTTTAGCCAAAAACATTCAGTACTTC
CASSQDGDRGPLAKNIQYF
>.|TRBJ1-1|TRBD1|TRBV19
TGTGCCAGTAGCCCCCAGGGGGTGGGGGGAAAGACTGAAGCTTTCTTT
CASSPQGVGGKTEAFF
>once|TRBJ1-2|TRBD1|TRBV6-5
TGTGCCGCGACCGGGACAGCTAACTATGGCTACACCTTC
CAATGTANYGYTF
>few|TRBJ2-3|TRBD1|TRBV19
TGTGCCAGTAGTACACCGGGACAGGGGGCACAAGATACGCAGTATTTT
CASSTPGQGAQDTQYF
>.|TRBJ2-1|TRBD1|TRBV3-1/TRBV3-2
TGTGCCAGCAGCTCGCCCGGGGGGACAGGGGGCAACAATGAGCAGTTCTTC
CASSSPGGTGGNNEQFF
>.|TRBJ1-5|.|TRBV2
TGTGCCAGCAGTGAAGGGCGACAGGCAAATCAGCCCCAGCATTTT
CASSEGRQANQPQHF
>.|TRBJ1-5|.|TRBV7-9
TGTGCCAGCAGCGTAATCAATCAGCCCCAGCATTTT
CASSVINQPQHF
>.|TRBJ1-1|.|TRBV3-1/TRBV3-2
TGTGCCAGCAGCCAAGCGGAGTCTGAAGCTTTCTTT
CASSQAESEAFF
>.|TRBJ2-7|TRBD2|TRBV5-6
TGTGCCAGCAGCTTTGGCGGGAGAAGCTTCAACGAGCAGTACTTC
CASSFGGRSFNEQYF